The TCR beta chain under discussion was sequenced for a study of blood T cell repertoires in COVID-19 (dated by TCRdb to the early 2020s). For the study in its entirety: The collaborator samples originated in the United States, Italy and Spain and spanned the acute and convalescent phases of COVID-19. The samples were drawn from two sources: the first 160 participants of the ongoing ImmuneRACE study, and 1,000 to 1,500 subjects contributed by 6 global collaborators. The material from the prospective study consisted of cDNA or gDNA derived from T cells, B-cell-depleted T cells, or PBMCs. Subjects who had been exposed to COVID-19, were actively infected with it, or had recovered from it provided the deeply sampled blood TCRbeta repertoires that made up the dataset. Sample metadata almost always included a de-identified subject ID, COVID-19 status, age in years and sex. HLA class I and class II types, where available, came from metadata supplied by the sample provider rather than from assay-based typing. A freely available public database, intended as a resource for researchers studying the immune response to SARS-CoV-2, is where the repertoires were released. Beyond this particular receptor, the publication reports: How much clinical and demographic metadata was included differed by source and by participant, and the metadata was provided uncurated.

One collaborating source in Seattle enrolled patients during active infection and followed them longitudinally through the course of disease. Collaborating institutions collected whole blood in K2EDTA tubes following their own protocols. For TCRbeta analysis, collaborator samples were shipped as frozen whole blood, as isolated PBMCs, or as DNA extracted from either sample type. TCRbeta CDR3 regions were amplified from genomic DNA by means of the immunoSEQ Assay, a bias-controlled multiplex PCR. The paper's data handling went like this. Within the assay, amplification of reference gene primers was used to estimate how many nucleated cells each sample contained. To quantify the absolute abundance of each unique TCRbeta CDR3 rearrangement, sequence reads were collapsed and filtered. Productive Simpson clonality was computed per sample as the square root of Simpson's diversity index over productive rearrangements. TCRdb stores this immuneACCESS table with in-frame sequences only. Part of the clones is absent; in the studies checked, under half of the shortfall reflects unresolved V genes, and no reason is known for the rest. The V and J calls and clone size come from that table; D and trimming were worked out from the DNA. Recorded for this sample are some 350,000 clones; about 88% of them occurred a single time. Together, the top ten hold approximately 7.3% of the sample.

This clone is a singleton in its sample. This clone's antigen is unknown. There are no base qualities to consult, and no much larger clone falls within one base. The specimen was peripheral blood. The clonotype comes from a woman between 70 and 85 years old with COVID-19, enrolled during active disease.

The CDR3 amino acid sequence is: CATGGQDYSNQPQHF. The DNA is TGTGCCACGGGGGGGCAGGACTATAGCAATCAGCCCCAGCATTTT. The rearrangement joined TRBV15 to TRBJ1-5; TRBD1 is possibly the D segment (6 matching bases). V and J lose 9 bases and 0 bases, and a span of 15 bases separates them. CDR1 and CDR2, per the germline V gene (reference sequence), are LNHNV and YYDKDF. Inclusive of the bounding cysteine and phenylalanine, the CDR3 is 15 residues long. Just the 45-base CDR3 DNA is kept, in frame starting at base 1.